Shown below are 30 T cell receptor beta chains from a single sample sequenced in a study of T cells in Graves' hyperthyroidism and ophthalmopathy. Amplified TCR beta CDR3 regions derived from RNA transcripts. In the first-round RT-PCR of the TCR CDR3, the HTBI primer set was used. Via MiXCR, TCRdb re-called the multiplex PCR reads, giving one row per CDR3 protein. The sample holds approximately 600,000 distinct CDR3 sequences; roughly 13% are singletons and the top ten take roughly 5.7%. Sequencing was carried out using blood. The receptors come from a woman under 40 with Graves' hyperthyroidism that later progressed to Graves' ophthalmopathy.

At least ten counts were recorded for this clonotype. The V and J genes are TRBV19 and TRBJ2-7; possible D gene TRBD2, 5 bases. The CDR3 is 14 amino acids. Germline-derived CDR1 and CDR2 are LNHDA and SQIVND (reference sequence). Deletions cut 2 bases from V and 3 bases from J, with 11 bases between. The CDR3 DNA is TGTGCCAGTAGTATACCGGGGTCCAACTACGAGCAGTACTTC. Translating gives CASSIPGSNYEQYF.

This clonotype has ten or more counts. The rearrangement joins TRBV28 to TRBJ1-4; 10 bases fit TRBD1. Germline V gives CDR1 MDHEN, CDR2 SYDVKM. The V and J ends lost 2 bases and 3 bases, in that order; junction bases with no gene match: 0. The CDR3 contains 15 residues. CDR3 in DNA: TGTGCCAGCAGTTTAGGACAGGGGGCTAATGAAAAACTGTTTTTT. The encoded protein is CASSLGQGANEKLFF.

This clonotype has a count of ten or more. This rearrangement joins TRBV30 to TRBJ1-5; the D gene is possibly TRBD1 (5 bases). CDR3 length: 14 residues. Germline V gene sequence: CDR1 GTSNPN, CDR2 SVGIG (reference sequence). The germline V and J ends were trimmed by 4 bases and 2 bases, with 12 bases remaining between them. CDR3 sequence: CAWNPGVRNQPQHF. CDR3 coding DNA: TGTGCCTGGAACCCGGGGGTTCGCAATCAGCCCCAGCATTTT.

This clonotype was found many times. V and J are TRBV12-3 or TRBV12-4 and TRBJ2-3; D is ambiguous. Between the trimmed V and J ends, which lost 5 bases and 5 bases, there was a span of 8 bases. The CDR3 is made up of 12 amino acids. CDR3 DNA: TGTGCCAGCAGTCCACTTCAAGATACGCAGTATTTT. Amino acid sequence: CASSPLQDTQYF.

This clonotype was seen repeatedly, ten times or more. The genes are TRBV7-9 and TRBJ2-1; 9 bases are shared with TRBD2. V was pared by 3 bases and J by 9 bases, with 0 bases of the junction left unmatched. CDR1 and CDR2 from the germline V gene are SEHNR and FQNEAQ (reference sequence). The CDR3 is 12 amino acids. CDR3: CASSLTSGEQFF. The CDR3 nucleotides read TGTGCCAGCAGCTTGACTAGCGGTGAGCAGTTCTTC.

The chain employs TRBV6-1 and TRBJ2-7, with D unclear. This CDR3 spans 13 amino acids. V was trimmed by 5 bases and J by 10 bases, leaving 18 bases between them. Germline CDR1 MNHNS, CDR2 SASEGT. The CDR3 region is CASSSPDTPRQYF. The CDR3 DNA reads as TGTGCCAGCAGTTCCCCCGACACTCCCCGACAGTACTTC.

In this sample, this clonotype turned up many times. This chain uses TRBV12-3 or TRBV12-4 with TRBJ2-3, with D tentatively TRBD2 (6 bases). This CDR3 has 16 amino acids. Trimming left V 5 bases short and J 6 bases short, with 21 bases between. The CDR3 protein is CASSRGGTALGDTQYF. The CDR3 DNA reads TGTGCCAGCAGTCGAGGCGGGACTGCTCTTGGGGATACGCAGTATTTT.

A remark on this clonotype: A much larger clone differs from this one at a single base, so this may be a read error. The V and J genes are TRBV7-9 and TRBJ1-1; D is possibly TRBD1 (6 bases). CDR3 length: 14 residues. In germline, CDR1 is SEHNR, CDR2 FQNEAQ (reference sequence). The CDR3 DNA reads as TGTGCCAGCAGCCTGAAGGGACGGGACACTGGAGCTTTCTTT. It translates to CASSLKGRDTGAFF.

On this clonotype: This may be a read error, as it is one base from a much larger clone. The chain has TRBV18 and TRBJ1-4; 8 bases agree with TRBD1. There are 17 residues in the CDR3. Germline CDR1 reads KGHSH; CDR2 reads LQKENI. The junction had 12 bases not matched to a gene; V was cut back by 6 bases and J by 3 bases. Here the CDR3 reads CASSRGQGAASNEKLFF. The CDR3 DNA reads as TGTGCCAGCTCGCGTGGACAGGGCGCCGCATCTAATGAAAAACTGTTTTTT.

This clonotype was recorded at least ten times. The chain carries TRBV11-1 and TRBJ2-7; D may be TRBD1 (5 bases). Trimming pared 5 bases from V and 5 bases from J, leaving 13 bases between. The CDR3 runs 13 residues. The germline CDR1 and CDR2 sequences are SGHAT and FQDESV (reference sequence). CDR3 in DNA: TGTGCCAGCAGCCCGGCGTTGGGGCACGAGCAGTACTTC. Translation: CASSPALGHEQYF.

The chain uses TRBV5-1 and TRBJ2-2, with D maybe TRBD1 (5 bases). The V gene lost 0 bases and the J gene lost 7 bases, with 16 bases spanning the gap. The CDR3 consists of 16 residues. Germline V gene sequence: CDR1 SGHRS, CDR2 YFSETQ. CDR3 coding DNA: TGCGCCAGCAGCTTGGTAGGTGGGGCCCTCGTCGGGGAGCTGTTTTTT. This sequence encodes CASSLVGGALVGELFF.

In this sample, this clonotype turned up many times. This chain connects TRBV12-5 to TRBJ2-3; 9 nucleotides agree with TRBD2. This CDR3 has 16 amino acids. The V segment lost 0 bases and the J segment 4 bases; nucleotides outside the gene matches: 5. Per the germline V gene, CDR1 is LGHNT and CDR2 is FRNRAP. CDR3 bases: TGTGCTAGTGGTTTGGTATTGCGGGAGGGAGCAGATACGCAGTATTTT. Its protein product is CASGLVLREGADTQYF.

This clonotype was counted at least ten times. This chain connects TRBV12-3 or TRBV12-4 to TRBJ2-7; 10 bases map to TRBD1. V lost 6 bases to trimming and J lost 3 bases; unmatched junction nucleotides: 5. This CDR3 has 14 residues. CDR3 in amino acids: CASRPRTGGYEQYF. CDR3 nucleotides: TGTGCCAGCAGACCCCGGACAGGGGGCTACGAGCAGTACTTC.

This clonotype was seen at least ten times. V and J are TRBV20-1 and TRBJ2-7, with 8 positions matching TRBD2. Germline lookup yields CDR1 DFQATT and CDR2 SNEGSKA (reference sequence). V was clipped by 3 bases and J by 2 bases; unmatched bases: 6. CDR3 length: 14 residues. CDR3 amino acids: CSARGLSGAYEQYF. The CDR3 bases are TGCAGTGCTAGGGGGCTTAGCGGGGCCTACGAGCAGTACTTC.

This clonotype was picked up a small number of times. The CDR3 loop is CASSYSSGDTGELFF. CDR3 coding DNA: TGTGCCAGCAGTTACTCGTCGGGAGACACCGGGGAGCTGTTTTTT. The chain employs TRBV6-2 or TRBV6-3 and TRBJ2-2, with a tentative D call TRBD2 (6 bases). The CDR3 sequence is 15 residues long. Trimming shortened V by 0 bases and J by 3 bases, and 8 bases separated the two germline ends. Per the germline V gene, CDR1 is MNHEY and CDR2 is SVGEGT.

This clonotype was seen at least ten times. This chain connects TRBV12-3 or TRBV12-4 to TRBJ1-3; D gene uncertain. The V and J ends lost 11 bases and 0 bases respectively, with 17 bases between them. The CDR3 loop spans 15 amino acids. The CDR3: CAGDTLLLSGNTIYF. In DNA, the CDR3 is TGTGCCGGAGATACACTCCTCCTCTCTGGAAACACCATATATTTT.

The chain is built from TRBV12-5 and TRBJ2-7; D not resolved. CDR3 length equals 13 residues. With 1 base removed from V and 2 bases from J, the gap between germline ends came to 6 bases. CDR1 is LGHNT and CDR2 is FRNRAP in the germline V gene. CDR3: CASGLDDAYEQYF. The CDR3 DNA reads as TGTGCTAGTGGTTTGGATGACGCCTACGAGCAGTACTTC.

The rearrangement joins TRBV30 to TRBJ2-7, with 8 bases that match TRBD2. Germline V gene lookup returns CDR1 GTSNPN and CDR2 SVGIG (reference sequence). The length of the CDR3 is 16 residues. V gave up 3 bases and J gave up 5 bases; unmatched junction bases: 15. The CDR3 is CAWRVGGSGSGNEQYF. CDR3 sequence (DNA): TGTGCCTGGAGAGTAGGTGGGAGCGGGAGCGGGAACGAGCAGTACTTC.

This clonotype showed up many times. Written as DNA, the CDR3 is TGTGCCATCAGTGACACCGCGAACACCGGGGAGCTGTTTTTT. Translating gives CAISDTANTGELFF. V gene TRBV10-3 combines with J gene TRBJ2-2; D is unresolved. The CDR3 has 14 residues. Deletions cut 3 bases from V and 0 bases from J, with 5 bases between. Germline CDR1 ENHRY, CDR2 SYGVKD.

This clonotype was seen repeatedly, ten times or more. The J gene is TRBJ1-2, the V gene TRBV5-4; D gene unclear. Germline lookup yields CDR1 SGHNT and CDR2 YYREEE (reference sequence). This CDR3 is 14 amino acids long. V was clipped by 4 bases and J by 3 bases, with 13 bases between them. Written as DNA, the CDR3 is TGTGCCAGCAGCCCGGACGGTGCATACTATGGCTACACCTTC. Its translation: CASSPDGAYYGYTF.

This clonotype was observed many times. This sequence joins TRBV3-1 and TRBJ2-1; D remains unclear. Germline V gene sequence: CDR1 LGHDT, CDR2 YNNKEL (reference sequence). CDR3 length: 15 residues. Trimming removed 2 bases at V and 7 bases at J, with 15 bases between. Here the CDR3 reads CASSQPLTSHNEQFF. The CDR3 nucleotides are TGTGCCAGCAGCCAACCACTAACATCCCATAATGAGCAGTTCTTC.

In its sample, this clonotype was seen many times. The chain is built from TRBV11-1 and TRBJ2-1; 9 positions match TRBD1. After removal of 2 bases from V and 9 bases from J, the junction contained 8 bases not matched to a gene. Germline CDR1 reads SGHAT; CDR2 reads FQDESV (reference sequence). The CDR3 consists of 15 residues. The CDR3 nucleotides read TGTGCCAGCAGCTTATGGGGGACAGGGCAGGCTGAGCAGTTCTTC. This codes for CASSLWGTGQAEQFF. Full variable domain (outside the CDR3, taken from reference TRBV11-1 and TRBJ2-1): EAEVAQSPRYKITEKSQAVAFWCDPISGHATLYWYRQILGQGPELLVQFQDESVVDDSQLPKDRFSAERLKGVDSTLKIQPAELGDSAMYLCASSLWGTGQAEQFFGPGTRLTVL.

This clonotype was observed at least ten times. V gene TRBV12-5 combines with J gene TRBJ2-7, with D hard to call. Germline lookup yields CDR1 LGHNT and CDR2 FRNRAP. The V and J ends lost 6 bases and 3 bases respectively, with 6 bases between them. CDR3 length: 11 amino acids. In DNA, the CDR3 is TGTGCTAGTGGGAAACTCTACGAGCAGTACTTC. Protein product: CASGKLYEQYF.

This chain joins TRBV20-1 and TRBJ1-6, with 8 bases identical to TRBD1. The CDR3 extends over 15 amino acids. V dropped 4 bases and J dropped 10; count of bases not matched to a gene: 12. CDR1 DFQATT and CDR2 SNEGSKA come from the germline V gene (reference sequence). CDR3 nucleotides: TGCAGTGCTAAAGCTAGTGACAGGGGAGGATCACCCCTCCACTTT. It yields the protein CSAKASDRGGSPLHF.

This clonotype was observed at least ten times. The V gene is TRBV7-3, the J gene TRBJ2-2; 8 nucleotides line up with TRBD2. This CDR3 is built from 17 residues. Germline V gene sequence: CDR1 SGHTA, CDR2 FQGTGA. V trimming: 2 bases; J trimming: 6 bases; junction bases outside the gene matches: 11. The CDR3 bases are TGTGCCAGCAGCTTATGGGGGGGACTAGGAGGCTCCGGGGAGCTGTTTTTT. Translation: CASSLWGGLGGSGELFF.

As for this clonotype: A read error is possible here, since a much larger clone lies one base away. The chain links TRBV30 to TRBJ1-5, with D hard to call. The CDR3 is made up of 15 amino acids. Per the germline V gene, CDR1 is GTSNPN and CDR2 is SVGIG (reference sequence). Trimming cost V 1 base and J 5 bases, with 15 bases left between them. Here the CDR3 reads CAWSGGDGSYQPQHF. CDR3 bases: TGTGCCTGGAGTGGTGGCGACGGATCCTATCAGCCCCAGCATTTT.

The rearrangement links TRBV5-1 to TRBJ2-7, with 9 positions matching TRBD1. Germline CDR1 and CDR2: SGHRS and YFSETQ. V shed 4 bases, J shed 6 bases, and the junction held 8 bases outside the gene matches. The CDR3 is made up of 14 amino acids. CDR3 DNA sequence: TGCGCCAGCAGCAAACGGACAGGGGATGTCGAGCAGTACTTC. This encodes CASSKRTGDVEQYF.

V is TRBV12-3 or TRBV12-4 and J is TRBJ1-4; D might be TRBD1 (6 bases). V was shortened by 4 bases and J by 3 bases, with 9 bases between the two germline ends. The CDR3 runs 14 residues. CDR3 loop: CASSSGVANEKLFF. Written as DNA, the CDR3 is TGTGCCAGCAGTTCAGGGGTGGCTAATGAAAAACTGTTTTTT.

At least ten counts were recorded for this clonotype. The CDR3 region has the DNA TGTGCCTCCCCTCAAGGTGGCACTGAAGCTTTCTTT. Its translation: CASPQGGTEAFF. The J gene is TRBJ1-1, the V gene TRBV30; no clear D gene. V was clipped by 7 bases and J by 4 bases, with 13 bases between them. CDR1 GTSNPN and CDR2 SVGIG come from the germline V gene (reference sequence). The CDR3 runs to 12 residues.

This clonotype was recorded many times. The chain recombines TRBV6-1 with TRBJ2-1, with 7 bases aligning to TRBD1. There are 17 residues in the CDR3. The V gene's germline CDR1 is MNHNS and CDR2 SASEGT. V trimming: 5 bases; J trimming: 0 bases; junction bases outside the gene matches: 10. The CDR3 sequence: CASSSNGGTDSYNEQFF. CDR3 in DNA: TGTGCCAGCAGTTCCAACGGTGGGACAGACTCCTACAATGAGCAGTTCTTC.